This TCR beta chain was sequenced for a study of blood T cells in healthy people across ages. Across the study: Template-switching capture recovered about one barcoded beta molecule per two T cells.

CDR3 length: 14 amino acids. V gave up 5 bases and J gave up 2 bases; unmatched junction bases: 9. Germline V CDR1 and CDR2: DFQATT, SNEGSKA (reference sequence). In its sample, this clonotype was seen many times. Samples had at least 7 million PBMCs isolated from them. A second about 7 to 11 cycle PCR used barcoded and J-beta primers. Tagging of each cDNA molecule was performed by a template-switch adaptor with 12 random nucleotides. One entry per CDR3 protein results from TCRdb running MiXCR on the 5' RACE reads. The profile covers about 640,000 distinct CDR3 sequences, with approximately 30% appearing a single time and about 15% taken by the ten largest.

The chain joins TRBV20-1 to TRBJ2-7; 7 bases agree with TRBD1. The source is an elderly woman in good health. The sequenced material came from blood. This CDR3 is CSARLWDSPYEQYF. CDR3 bases: TGCAGTGCTCGACTATGGGACAGTCCCTACGAGCAGTACTTC.